The 8 T cell receptor beta chains below were found in one sample sequenced in a study of untreated major depressive disorder. The repertoire was sequenced with immunoSEQ multiplex PCR; TCRdb's copy has only in-frame clones and lacks some. The repertoire has about 19,000 clones, more than 75% of them found once; the top ten carry about 0.8%. What was sequenced was CD4+ T cells from PBMCs. The receptors were gathered from a woman in her 30s in good health.

This chain connects TRBV7-8 to TRBJ2-3; 8 nucleotides line up with TRBD2. This CDR3 comprises 17 residues. Germline trimming cut 1 base from V and 3 bases from J; bases unmatched to any gene: 9. The germline V gene encodes CDR1 SGHVS and CDR2 FQNEAQ. The DNA for the CDR3 is TGTGCCAGCAGCTTAGATTCGGCGGGGGGCTGGACAGATACGCAGTATTTT. The encoded protein is CASSLDSAGGWTDTQYF.

V is TRBV18 and J is TRBJ2-1; D gene ambiguous. The CDR3 has 12 amino acids. Germline V gene data show CDR1 as KGHSH and CDR2 as LQKENI. Trimming took off 2 bases at V and 6 bases at J, with 5 bases between the two ends. The CDR3 DNA reads TGTGCCAGCTCACCATCCCGCAATGAGCAGTTCTTC. Translating gives CASSPSRNEQFF.

The V call is TRBV9, the J call TRBJ2-5; 10 bases line up with TRBD2. In germline, CDR1 is SGDLS, CDR2 YYNGEE. V gave up 4 bases and J gave up 5 bases; unmatched junction bases: 5. There are 14 residues in the CDR3. DNA of the CDR3: TGTGCCAGCAGCAAAAGCGGGAGGGAGGAGACCCAGTACTTC. Residues: CASSKSGREETQYF. Full variable domain (remainder filled in from reference TRBV9 and TRBJ2-5): DSGVTQTPKHLITATGQRVTLRCSPRSGDLSVYWYQQSLDQGLQFLIQYYNGEERAKGNILERFSAQQFPDLHSELNLSSLELGDSALYFCASSKSGREETQYFGPGTRLLVL.

V and J are TRBV10-3 and TRBJ2-7, with 10 bases fitting TRBD2. Germline assignment: CDR1 ENHRY and CDR2 SYGVKD. J lost 0 bases, V lost 3 bases, and 2 bases had no gene match. This CDR3 is 15 amino acids long. CDR3: CAISEGTSVSYEQYF. The CDR3, as DNA: TGTGCCATCAGTGAAGGGACTAGCGTCTCCTACGAGCAGTACTTC.

The chain joins TRBV6-6 to TRBJ2-7; D possibly corresponds to TRBD1 (7 bases). The CDR3 is 14 residues long. V lost 2 bases, J lost 6 bases, and 14 bases lay in between. Germline V CDR1 and CDR2: MNHNY, SVGAGI (reference sequence). The CDR3 sequence is CASSYAGQSAEQYF. The CDR3 region has the DNA TGTGCCAGCAGTTACGCGGGACAGTCGGCCGAGCAGTACTTC.

J is TRBJ2-7 and V is TRBV5-4; the D gene is possibly TRBD2 (6 bases). The germline CDR1 and CDR2 sequences are SGHNT and YYREEE (reference sequence). Trimming removed 4 bases at V and 4 bases at J, with 6 bases between. CDR3 length: 11 amino acids. In DNA, the CDR3 is TGTGCCAGCAGCCGGGAGTACGAGCAGTACTTC. It codes for CASSREYEQYF.

This clone was picked up a small number of times. The rearrangement uses TRBV2 and TRBJ1-5; D not certain. The germline V gene encodes CDR1 SNHLY and CDR2 FYNNEI. Trimming removed 6 bases at V and 4 bases at J, with 13 bases between. CDR3 length equals 14 residues. The CDR3 DNA follows: TGTGCCAGCAGCCCCGGGAATGTTAATCAGCCCCAGCATTTT. It encodes CASSPGNVNQPQHF.

V and J are TRBV30 and TRBJ2-3, with D uncertain. Trimming removed 4 bases from V and 4 bases from J, with 12 bases in between. This CDR3 has 13 residues. The V gene's germline CDR1 is GTSNPN and CDR2 SVGIG (reference sequence). CDR3 DNA sequence: TGTGCCTGGATACGTTGGGATTCAGATACGCAGTATTTT. This sequence encodes CAWIRWDSDTQYF.